Given below is one T cell receptor (beta chain) in context. Reverse transcription of roughly 0.5 to 1 ug RNA was performed with random hexamers. The immunoSEQ assay covered 54 Vbeta and 13 Jbeta segments for CDR3. TCRdb itself ran the immunoSEQ multiplex PCR reads through MiXCR, one entry per CDR3 protein. This sample has about 280,000 distinct CDR3 sequences, with approximately 84% found just once. The data stem from a study of CD8 T cells in Susac syndrome. This CDR3 region has 15 residues. Germline V lookup: CDR1 SEHNR, CDR2 FQNEAQ (reference sequence). Trimming stripped 1 base from V and 4 bases from J, with 13 bases between. CD8+ and CD4+ T cells circulating in blood were sequenced for TCR beta. In the multiple sclerosis control group, patients were treatment-naive and had stable or active relapsing-remitting disease. FACS was used to enrich TEMRA cells, whereas the CD8+ and CD4+ T cells were obtained by negative isolation.

The sequenced sample consisted of CD8+ T cells from PBMCs. The gene calls are TRBV7-9 and TRBJ1-2, with D possibly matching TRBD1 (5 bases). The clonotype comes from a human donor with multiple sclerosis. CDR3 nucleotides: TGTGCCAGCAGCTTAGGCGGGGGGACTTTCTATGGCTACACCTTC. It is translated as CASSLGGGTFYGYTF. The whole variable domain, remainder taken from reference TRBV7-9 and TRBJ1-2, is DTGVSQNPRHKITKRGQNVTFRCDPISEHNRLYWYRQTLGQGPEFLTYFQNEAQLEKSRLLSDRFSAERPKGSFSTLEIQRTEQGDSAMYLCASSLGGGTFYGYTFGSGTRLTVV.